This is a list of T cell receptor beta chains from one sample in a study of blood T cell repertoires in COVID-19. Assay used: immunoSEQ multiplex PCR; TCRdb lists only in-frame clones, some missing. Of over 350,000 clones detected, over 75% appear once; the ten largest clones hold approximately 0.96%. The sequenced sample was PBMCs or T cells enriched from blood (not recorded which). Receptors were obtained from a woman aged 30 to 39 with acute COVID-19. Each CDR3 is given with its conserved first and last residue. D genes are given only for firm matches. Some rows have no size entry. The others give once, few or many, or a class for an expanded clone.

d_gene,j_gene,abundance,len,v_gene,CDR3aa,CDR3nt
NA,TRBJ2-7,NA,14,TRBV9,CASSEDTSSYEQYF,TGTGCCAGCAGCGAGGACACGTCTTCCTACGAGCAGTACTTC
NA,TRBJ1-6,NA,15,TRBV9,CASSDEGSYNSPLHF,TGTGCCAGCAGCGACGAGGGCTCCTATAATTCACCCCTCCACTTT
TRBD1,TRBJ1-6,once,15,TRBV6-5,CASSYFPGGPAPLHF,TGTGCCAGCAGTTACTTTCCAGGGGGCCCAGCACCCCTCCACTTT
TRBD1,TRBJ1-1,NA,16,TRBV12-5,CASARDRILLNTEAFF,TGTGCTAGTGCTCGGGACAGAATCTTACTGAACACTGAAGCTTTCTTT
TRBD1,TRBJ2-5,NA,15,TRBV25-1,CASRAPGQIKETQYF,TGTGCCAGCAGAGCCCCGGGACAGATTAAAGAGACCCAGTACTTC
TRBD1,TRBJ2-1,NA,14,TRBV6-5,CASSYLGQFNEQFF,TGTGCCAGCAGTTACTTGGGACAGTTCAATGAGCAGTTCTTC
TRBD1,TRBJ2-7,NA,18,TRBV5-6,CASSLGRRRTQGFDEQYF,TGTGCCAGCAGCTTGGGGCGGCGTCGGACACAGGGGTTCGACGAGCAGTACTTC
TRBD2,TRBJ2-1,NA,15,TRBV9,CASSVSGTSYNEQFF,TGTGCCAGCAGCGTTAGCGGGACCTCCTACAATGAGCAGTTCTTC
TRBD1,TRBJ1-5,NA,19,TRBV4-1,CASSQEESRTGGRNQPQHF,TGCGCCAGCAGCCAAGAAGAGAGTAGGACAGGGGGCAGGAATCAGCCCCAGCATTTT
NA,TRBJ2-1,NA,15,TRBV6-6,CASSFNRGGGSEQFF,TGTGCCAGCAGTTTCAACCGGGGAGGGGGTAGTGAGCAGTTCTTC
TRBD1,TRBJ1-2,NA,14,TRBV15,CATSTGDRGRGYTF,TGTGCCACCAGCACCGGGGACAGGGGACGCGGCTACACCTTC
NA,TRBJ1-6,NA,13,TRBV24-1,CATSETRVSPLHF,TGTGCCACCAGTGAGACCAGGGTGTCACCCCTCCACTTT
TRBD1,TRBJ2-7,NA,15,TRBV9,CASSLGQGPSYEQYF,TGTGCCAGCAGCTTGGGACAGGGTCCTTCCTACGAGCAGTACTTC
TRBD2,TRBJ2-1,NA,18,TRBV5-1,CASSLATAGGFVYNEQFF,TGCGCCAGCAGCTTGGCCACAGCGGGGGGGTTTGTCTACAATGAGCAGTTCTTC
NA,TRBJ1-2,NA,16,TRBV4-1,CASSHSQYVAGYGYTF,TGCGCCAGCAGCCACTCCCAGTACGTGGCGGGCTATGGCTACACCTTC
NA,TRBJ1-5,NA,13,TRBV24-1,CATAPTGDQPQHF,TGTGCCACCGCCCCGACGGGGGATCAGCCCCAGCATTTT
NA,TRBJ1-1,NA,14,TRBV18,CASSPDRRNTEAFF,TGTGCCAGCTCACCAGATCGGAGGAACACTGAAGCTTTCTTT
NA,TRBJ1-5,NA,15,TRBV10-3,CAISEAITSNQPQHF,TGTGCCATCAGTGAGGCTATAACTAGCAATCAGCCCCAGCATTTT